Each of the 15 T cell receptor beta chains below was sequenced from the same sample in a study of blood T cell repertoires in COVID-19 (dated by TCRdb to about 2020). The library was built by means of the immunoSEQ multiplex PCR assay. TCRdb took this table from immuneACCESS and kept in-frame rearrangements with V and J called. Such tables lack part of the clones; where checked against another copy, unresolved V genes explain under half of the gap, and the rest is unexplained. The sample table lists under 350,000 clones, around nine tenths of them with a count of one. Roughly 2.6% of the sample is in the top ten clones. Sample: PBMCs or T cells enriched from blood (not recorded which). The receptors here all came from a man aged 55 to 69 who had recovered from COVID-19.

The chain links TRBV15 to TRBJ2-5; D remains ambiguous. Germline V gene sequence: CDR1 LNHNV, CDR2 YYDKDF (reference sequence). The length of the CDR3 is 11 residues. V dropped 4 bases and J dropped 5 bases, with 5 bases sitting between them. The DNA for the CDR3 is TGTGCCACCAGCACCCAGGAGACCCAGTACTTC. Its translation: CATSTQETQYF.

The rearrangement uses TRBV5-4 and TRBJ1-1; D is unclear. Germline CDR1 reads SGHNT; CDR2 reads YYREEE (reference sequence). The germline V and J ends were trimmed by 0 bases and 0 bases, with 3 bases remaining between them. This CDR3 has 13 residues. The CDR3 loop is CASSLALNTEAFF. CDR3 in DNA: TGTGCCAGCAGCTTGGCCTTGAACACTGAAGCTTTCTTT. The variable domain in full, completed from reference TRBV5-4 and TRBJ1-1, reads ETGVTQSPTHLIKTRGQQVTLRCSSQSGHNTVSWYQQALGQGPQFIFQYYREEENGRGNFPPRFSGLQFPNYSSELNVNALELDDSALYLCASSLALNTEAFFGQGTRLTVV.

V and J are TRBV18 and TRBJ1-6; D is unclear. Germline V gene lookup returns CDR1 KGHSH and CDR2 LQKENI. V lost 1 base and J 10 bases, leaving 17 bases between the germline ends. This CDR3 region has 16 residues. In DNA, the CDR3 is TGTGCCAGCTCACCACAGAGCGTGCAACCCGGGTCACCCCTCCACTTT. This gives the protein CASSPQSVQPGSPLHF.

The chain joins TRBV10-1 to TRBJ1-3, with 10 positions matching TRBD1. V gave up 7 bases and J gave up 0 bases; unmatched junction bases: 12. CDR3 size: 18 residues. The germline CDR1 and CDR2 sequences are WNHNN and SYGVQD (reference sequence). The CDR3 bases are TGCGCCAGCAAGAGTACGGTTTGGGACAGGGGCTCTGGAAACACCATATATTTT. It codes for CASKSTVWDRGSGNTIYF.

The chain links TRBV6-2 or TRBV6-3 to TRBJ1-3, with 7 nucleotides matching TRBD1. Germline loops: CDR1 MNHEY, CDR2 SVGEGT. The CDR3 is made up of 20 amino acids. The V segment lost 5 bases and the J segment 0 bases; nucleotides outside the gene matches: 19. CDR3 residues: CASSRRSPRRQGVSGNTIYF. CDR3 DNA: TGTGCCAGCAGTCGTCGGAGTCCGCGTCGACAGGGAGTCTCTGGAAACACCATATATTTT.

This chain connects TRBV11-3 to TRBJ2-1; TRBD1 matches at 10 bases. The junction had 6 bases not matched to a gene; V was cut back by 5 bases and J by 5 bases. Per germline, CDR1 SGHNT and CDR2 YENEEA. The CDR3 contains 15 residues. CDR3 DNA: TGTGCCAGCAGCCCGGGACAGGGGTTCGACAATGAGCAGTTCTTC. It specifies CASSPGQGFDNEQFF.

The CDR3 loop reads CASSTRMGASYNEQFF. The CDR3 DNA follows: TGTGCCAGCAGCACAAGGATGGGGGCTTCCTACAATGAGCAGTTCTTC. V usage is TRBV7-9 and J usage is TRBJ2-1; the D gene is possibly TRBD1 (6 bases). The germline V gene has CDR1 SEHNR and CDR2 FQNEAQ (reference sequence). This CDR3 comprises 16 residues. V was cut by 5 bases and J by 1 base, with 15 bases left in between.

The rearrangement uses TRBV5-1 and TRBJ2-7, with TRBD1 as a possible D gene (5 bases). The germline CDR1 and CDR2 sequences are SGHRS and YFSETQ. Trimming took 3 bases from V and 5 from J, leaving 21 bases between them. CDR3 length: 16 residues. This CDR3 reads CASSWGRRPKVDEQYF. The CDR3 DNA sequence: TGCGCCAGCAGCTGGGGCAGGCGGCCAAAAGTCGACGAGCAGTACTTC.

This chain links TRBV11-2 with TRBJ1-3; TRBD1 aligns across 7 bases. V lost 6 bases to trimming and J lost 6 bases; unmatched junction nucleotides: 17. The germline gives CDR1 SGHAT, CDR2 FQNNGV. The CDR3 is 17 residues long. CDR3 sequence: CASRTLTGRTTENTIYF. The CDR3 region has the DNA TGTGCCAGCAGAACCCTGACAGGGCGGACGACAGAAAACACCATATATTTT.

This rearrangement joins TRBV7-9 to TRBJ2-7; D call uncertain. The CDR3 runs 14 residues. Germline CDR1 is SEHNR and CDR2 is FQNEAQ (reference sequence). Trimming took 4 bases from V and 3 from J, leaving 13 bases between them. The CDR3 DNA is TGTGCCAGCAGCTCCGACTCAAACTACTACGAGCAGTACTTC. This translates into CASSSDSNYYEQYF.

The chain combines TRBV7-9 with TRBJ1-3; D is uncertain. The CDR3 length is 15 residues. Germline loops: CDR1 SEHNR, CDR2 FQNEAQ (reference sequence). The V and J ends lost 0 bases and 0 bases respectively, with 6 bases between them. CDR3 nucleotides: TGTGCCAGCAGCTTAGCGGAGAGCTCTGGAAACACCATATATTTT. Its protein product is CASSLAESSGNTIYF.

V usage is TRBV5-1 and J usage is TRBJ1-2; D is possibly TRBD1 (6 bases). This CDR3 comprises 15 residues. V lost 0 bases, J lost 4 bases, and 13 bases lay in between. Germline values: CDR1 SGHRS, CDR2 YFSETQ. Written as DNA, the CDR3 is TGCGCCAGCAGCTTGGCGGGGGGCCCGAGCTATGGCTACACCTTC. Protein sequence: CASSLAGGPSYGYTF.

The rearrangement uses TRBV4-1 and TRBJ2-7; TRBD1 might be the D (6 bases). V was shortened by 4 bases and J by 3 bases, with 10 bases between the two germline ends. This CDR3 has 13 amino acids. Per germline, CDR1 MGHRA and CDR2 YSYEKL. The CDR3 region has the DNA TGCGCCAGCAGCCTAACGGACAGCTACGAGCAGTACTTC. It specifies CASSLTDSYEQYF.

The V call is TRBV21-1, the J call TRBJ2-5; TRBD1, the D gene given by the table, was not confirmed from the DNA. TRBV21-1 is labeled a pseudogene. CDR3 length: 14 residues. The CDR3 reads CASSTRQGRKTQYF. Here the CDR3 DNA reads TGTGCCAGCAGCACCCGACAGGGGAGAAAGACCCAGTACTTC.

This chain connects TRBV7-9 to TRBJ2-2; TRBD2 might be the D (6 bases). Deletions cut 1 base from V and 1 base from J, with 10 bases between. This CDR3 has 16 amino acids. The germline gives CDR1 SEHNR, CDR2 FQNEAQ (reference sequence). CDR3 region: CASSLEGTVNTGELFF. CDR3 bases: TGTGCCAGCAGCTTAGAGGGGACTGTGAACACCGGGGAGCTGTTTTTT.